The T cell receptor beta chain under discussion was sequenced for a study of blood T cell repertoires in COVID-19 (dated by TCRdb to about 2020). Broadly, across the study: Samples from collaborators originated in the United States, Italy and Spain and spanned both the acute and convalescent phases of COVID-19. The prospective study material was composed of cDNA or gDNA derived from T cells, B-cell-depleted T cells, or PBMCs. A freely available public database, intended as a resource for researchers studying the immune response to SARS-CoV-2, is where the repertoires were released. Subjects who had been exposed to COVID-19, were actively infected with it, or had recovered from it provided the deeply sampled blood TCRbeta repertoires that made up the dataset. Samples came from the ongoing ImmuneRACE study (first 160 participants) plus 1,254 subjects from 6 global collaborators. Where HLA class I and class II types were available, the types were taken from metadata supplied by the sample provider, not from assay-based typing. A de-identified subject ID, COVID-19 status, age in years and sex were almost always included in the sample metadata.

A word on this clone: Its binding antigen is unknown. No per-base quality is available; no much larger clone lies one base away.

Whole blood was collected in K2EDTA tubes by collaborating institutions according to the institutions' own protocols. For TCRbeta analysis, collaborator samples were shipped as frozen whole blood, as isolated PBMCs, or as DNA extracted from either sample type. TCRbeta CDR3 regions were amplified from genomic DNA using the immunoSEQ Assay, a bias-controlled multiplex PCR. The study's own analysis went as follows. The number of nucleated cells in each sample was estimated by amplification of reference gene primers within the assay. To quantify the absolute abundance of each unique TCRbeta CDR3 rearrangement, sequence reads were collapsed and filtered. For each sample, productive Simpson clonality was calculated as the square root of Simpson's diversity index over productive rearrangements. Not all clones reach the TCRdb copy of this immuneACCESS table, which keeps in-frame sequences only. Checked studies attribute under half of the gap to unresolved V genes and leave the rest unexplained. The DNA gave D and trimming, while V, J and clone size come from that table. This sample has over 60,000 clones in its table, and approximately 91% of those were observed once. The ten largest clonotypes hold approximately 3% of the sample.

Ends trimmed: V by 5 bases, J by 3 bases; bases unmatched to a gene: 7. The CDR3 has 17 amino acids, counting the end cysteine and phenylalanine. The CDR3 DNA has 51 bases and is translated from base 1. The germline V gene yields MDHEN for CDR1 and SYDVKM for CDR2. Overall study results and their limits: How much clinical and demographic metadata was included differed by source and by participant, and the metadata was provided uncurated.

The rearrangement joined TRBV28 to TRBJ1-6; TRBD1 agrees with 10 junctional bases. The material sequenced was peripheral blood. This TCR derives from a man aged 70 or older with active or convalescent COVID-19. The CDR3 protein is CASSGPTGGFYNSPLHF. The DNA sequence follows: TGTGCCAGCAGTGGGCCGACAGGGGGCTTCTATAATTCACCCCTCCACTTT.